Each of the 8 T cell receptor beta chains below was sequenced from the same sample in a study of CD8 T cells in Susac syndrome. Random hexamers were used to reverse transcribe an amount of about 0.45 to 1 ug RNA. TCRdb independently ran MiXCR on the immunoSEQ multiplex PCR reads; one entry per CDR3 protein. The sample lists about 83,000 distinct CDR3 sequences, roughly 95% occurring once. Sequencing was done on a sample of CD8+ T cells from PBMCs. Receptors were obtained from a human donor with Susac syndrome.

The gene calls are TRBV15 and TRBJ1-4; D is uncertain. The CDR3 is 15 amino acids. The V and J ends lost 0 bases and 6 bases respectively, with 11 bases between them. Germline lookup yields CDR1 LNHNV and CDR2 YYDKDF (reference sequence). The CDR3 reads CATSRERTAHEKLFF. The CDR3 nucleotides read TGTGCCACCAGCAGAGAGCGGACGGCCCATGAAAAACTGTTTTTT.

The chain employs TRBV29-1 and TRBJ2-3; TRBD2 matches 9 bases. The CDR3 consists of 15 residues. Germline-derived CDR1 and CDR2 are SQVTM and ANQGSEA. V gave up 7 bases and J gave up 0 bases; unmatched junction bases: 8. CDR3 in DNA: TGCAGCGGCGGGGGGGGCGACGGGAGCACAGATACGCAGTATTTT. Residues: CSGGGGDGSTDTQYF.

The rearrangement joins TRBV5-1 to TRBJ2-1; D perhaps matches TRBD1 (5 bases). Germline V gene sequence: CDR1 SGHRS, CDR2 YFSETQ. Trimming took off 4 bases at V and 7 bases at J, with 9 bases between the two ends. The CDR3 length is 12 residues. CDR3 residues: CASSGDSNEQFF. For the CDR3, the DNA is TGCGCCAGCAGCGGAGACAGTAATGAGCAGTTCTTC.

This clonotype came up once. The V gene is TRBV28, the J gene TRBJ2-7, with 12 nucleotides matching TRBD1. J was trimmed by 5 bases and V by 4 bases; bases with no gene match: 12. The CDR3 length is 17 residues. CDR1 and CDR2 from the germline V gene are MDHEN and SYDVKM. This chain's CDR3 is CASSSPTGQGAWNEQYF. For the CDR3, the DNA is TGTGCCAGCAGTTCACCGACGGGACAGGGGGCATGGAACGAGCAGTACTTC. Supplemented by reference TRBV28 and TRBJ2-7, the full variable domain reads DVKVTQSSRYLVKRTGEKVFLECVQDMDHENMFWYRQDPGLGLRLIYFSYDVKMKEKGDIPEGYSVSREKKERFSLILESASTNQTSMYLCASSSPTGQGAWNEQYFGPGTRLTVT.

The CDR3 region has the DNA TGCGCCAGCAGCCAAGGGCACAGGACGAACACTGAAGCTTTCTTT. It translates to CASSQGHRTNTEAFF. This chain connects TRBV4-3 to TRBJ1-1; the D gene is possibly TRBD1 (5 bases). CDR3 length: 15 amino acids. Looked up from germline, CDR1 is LGHNA and CDR2 is YSLEER. Between the trimmed V and J ends, which lost 1 base and 1 base, there was a span of 10 bases.

V and J are TRBV20-1 and TRBJ1-1, with D possibly being TRBD1 (6 bases). CDR3 length: 14 amino acids. V lost 1 base and J 0 bases, leaving 9 bases between the germline ends. The germline V gene encodes CDR1 DFQATT and CDR2 SNEGSKA (reference sequence). CDR3 loop: CSARVPGVNTEAFF. CDR3 nucleotides: TGCAGTGCTAGAGTCCCAGGGGTGAACACTGAAGCTTTCTTT.

The rearrangement links TRBV14 to TRBJ2-2; 9 positions agree with TRBD1. This CDR3 has 18 residues. The trim removed 0 bases at V and 2 bases at J, leaving 7 bases unmatched. CDR1 SGHDN and CDR2 FVKESK come from the germline V gene. The CDR3 DNA reads TGTGCCAGCAGCCAAGAGGCGGACAGGGGAATAAACACCGGGGAGCTGTTTTTT. Residues: CASSQEADRGINTGELFF.

The chain recombines TRBV29-1 with TRBJ2-7; TRBD1 matches at 9 bases. Trimming at V came to 0 bases and at J to 6 bases, leaving 9 bases not matched to a gene. The CDR3 loop spans 15 amino acids. CDR1 and CDR2 (germline): SQVTM, ANQGSEA. The CDR3 protein is CSVEDLDTGGLEQYF. The CDR3 DNA is TGCAGCGTTGAAGATCTAGACACAGGGGGCCTCGAGCAGTACTTC.